This TCR beta chain was recovered during a study of blood T cell repertoires in COVID-19 (dated by TCRdb to the early 2020s). Looking at the study overall: Collaborator samples came from the United States, Italy and Spain and covered acute and convalescent phases of COVID-19. The repertoires were released in a freely available public database meant as a resource for research on the immune response to SARS-CoV-2. The material from the prospective study consisted of cDNA or gDNA derived from T cells, B-cell-depleted T cells, or PBMCs. The samples were drawn from two sources: the first 160 participants of the ongoing ImmuneRACE study, and 1,000 to 1,500 subjects contributed by 6 global collaborators. Nearly every sample came with metadata listing a de-identified subject ID, COVID-19 status, age in years and sex. Where HLA class I and class II types were available, the types were taken from metadata supplied by the sample provider, not from assay-based typing. Subjects who had been exposed to COVID-19, were actively infected with it, or had recovered from it provided the deeply sampled blood TCRbeta repertoires that made up the dataset. Study-level results and caveats: How much clinical and demographic metadata was included differed by source and by participant, and the metadata was provided uncurated.

Enrolling through a virtual design, the prospective study's participants ranged in age from roughly 18 to 100 years and lived across roughly 23 United States geographic areas. Cohort assignment in the prospective study relied on participant-reported clinical history from a screening survey and a study questionnaire. Exposed participants had been in contact with someone with a PCR-confirmed or clinician-diagnosed COVID-19 case within 2 weeks of study entry. Each participant in the prospective study had whole blood, serum and a nasopharyngeal or oropharyngeal swab collected by mobile phlebotomists. Participants in the prospective study had the option to provide additional blood draws and questionnaires over a roughly 2-month period. Blood samples from the prospective study were shipped frozen or at room temperature prior to DNA extraction. The immunoSEQ Assay, a bias-controlled multiplex PCR, was used to amplify TCRbeta CDR3 regions from genomic DNA. Regarding the original processing steps: The number of nucleated cells in each sample was estimated from the amplification of reference gene primers within the assay. To quantify the absolute abundance of each unique TCRbeta CDR3 rearrangement, sequence reads were collapsed and filtered. Productive Simpson clonality was computed per sample as the square root of Simpson's diversity index over productive rearrangements. Sourced from immuneACCESS, this table was stored by TCRdb with only in-frame sequences that have V and J called. A share of the clones is absent; for the studies checked, an unresolved V gene accounts for under half, and the remainder has no known explanation. V and J calls and clone size are given by that table; D and trimming were obtained from the DNA. This sample lists roughly 320,000 clones; over 90% were detected once. Of the sample, 3% to 5% falls within the top ten clones.

Trimming removed 3 bases from V and 6 bases from J; the gene matches leave 7 bases unexplained. Looking up the germline V gene yields CDR1 KGHSH and CDR2 LQKENI. CDR3 length: 15 amino acids, cysteine to phenylalanine. Only the CDR3 DNA stays, 45 bases, in frame from base 1. Turning to this clone: Its binding antigen is unknown. Base-call qualities are not available, and no considerably larger clone is one nucleotide away.

The TCR was taken from a woman in her twenties or thirties who had been exposed to COVID-19. The chain employs TRBV18 and TRBJ2-1, and TRBD1 matches 8 of the central bases. The sample consisted of PBMCs or T cells enriched from blood (not recorded which). The nucleotides are TGTGCCAGCTCACCGGGACAGGTCCCCCCCAATGAGCAGTTCTTC. It translates to CASSPGQVPPNEQFF.